Only one count was recorded for the clone carrying this TCR beta chain. Its antigen remains unidentified. This CDR3 comprises 14 residues. The germline CDR1 and CDR2 sequences are MNHEY and SMNVEV (reference sequence). Trimming removed 5 bases from V and 5 bases from J, with 10 bases in between. The source of the sample is a study of T cell repertoires in cytomegalovirus infection. Study background: Recently identified HLA-C-restricted and well-studied HLA-B-restricted CMV epitopes were used. The public TCR beta signatures pointed to both CMV infection and matching HLA type. General study findings and limits: Carriers of CMV plus the relevant HLA were identified by cumulative public TCR beta family frequency. HLA-C-restricted CMV clonotypes gave the most frequent clonotype in two of eight donors.

TCRdb reprocessed the reads with MiXCR, giving one entry per CDR3 protein. The table includes roughly 180,000 distinct CDR3 sequences, roughly a fifth detected once. This TCR derives from a human donor in good health (CMV status not recorded). Some clones in this sample may be carry-over from other donors' samples. Source: CD8+ T cells from cultured PBMCs, taken from culture after CMV antigen stimulation. This rearrangement joins TRBV27 to TRBJ1-6; maybe TRBD1 (6 bases). The CDR3 is CASSPDSNNSPLHF. For the CDR3, the DNA is TGTGCCAGCAGTCCGGACAGTAATAATTCACCCCTCCACTTT.